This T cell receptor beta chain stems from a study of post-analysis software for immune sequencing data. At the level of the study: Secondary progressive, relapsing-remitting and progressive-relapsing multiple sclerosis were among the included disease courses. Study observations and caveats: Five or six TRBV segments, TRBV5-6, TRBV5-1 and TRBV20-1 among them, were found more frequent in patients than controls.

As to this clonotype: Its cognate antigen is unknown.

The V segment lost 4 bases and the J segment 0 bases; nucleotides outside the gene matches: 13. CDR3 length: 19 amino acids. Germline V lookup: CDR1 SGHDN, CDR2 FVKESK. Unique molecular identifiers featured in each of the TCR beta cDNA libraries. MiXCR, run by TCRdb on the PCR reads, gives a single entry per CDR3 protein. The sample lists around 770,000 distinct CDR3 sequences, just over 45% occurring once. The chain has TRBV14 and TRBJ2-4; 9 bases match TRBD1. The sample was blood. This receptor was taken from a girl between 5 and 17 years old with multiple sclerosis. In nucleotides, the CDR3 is TGTGCCAGCAGCCCAGGGTGGGGACAGGGAAAAAAAGCCAAAAACATTCAGTACTTC. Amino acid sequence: CASSPGWGQGKKAKNIQYF.